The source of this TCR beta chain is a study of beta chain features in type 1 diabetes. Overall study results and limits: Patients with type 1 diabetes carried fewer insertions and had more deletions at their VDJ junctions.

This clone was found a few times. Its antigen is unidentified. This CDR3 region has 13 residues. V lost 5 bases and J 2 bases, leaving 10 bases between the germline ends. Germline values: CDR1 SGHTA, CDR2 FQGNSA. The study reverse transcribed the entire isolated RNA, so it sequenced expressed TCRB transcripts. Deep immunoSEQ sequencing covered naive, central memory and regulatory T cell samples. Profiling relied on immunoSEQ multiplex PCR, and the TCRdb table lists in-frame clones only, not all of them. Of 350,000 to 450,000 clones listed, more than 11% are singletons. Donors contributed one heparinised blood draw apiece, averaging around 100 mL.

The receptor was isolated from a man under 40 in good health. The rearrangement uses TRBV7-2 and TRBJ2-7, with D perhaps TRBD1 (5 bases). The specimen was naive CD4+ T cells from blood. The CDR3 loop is CASSQQEPYEQYF. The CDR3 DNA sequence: TGTGCCAGCAGCCAACAGGAACCCTACGAGCAGTACTTC.